This TCR beta chain was recovered during a study of CD8+CD57+ T cells in acquired aplastic anemia. At the level of the study: Sorted CD4+ and CD8+ cells gave a mean 3.2 ug DNA, range 0.2 to 27.4 ug.

According to the study, genomic DNA was the template for TCR beta VDJ and CDR3 profiling. TCRdb reanalysed the reads using MiXCR and keeps one entry per CDR3 protein. This sample carries over 150,000 distinct CDR3 sequences, less than 60% of them seen once, and the ten largest clones take approximately 2.9%. The germline V gene encodes CDR1 ENHRY and CDR2 SYGVKD. With V trimmed by 3 bases and J by 4 bases, 3 bases remained unmatched. The CDR3 spans 15 residues. Patients chosen for sequencing had shown CD8+CD57+ cell expansion by flow cytometry. The cohort consisted entirely of patients having severe acquired aplastic anemia.

The V and J genes are TRBV10-3 and TRBJ2-5; 12 bases are shared with TRBD2. The TCR was taken from a human donor with aplastic anemia. Input material: sorted CD4+, CD8+, or CD8+CD57+ T cells (not recorded which) from PBMCs. As DNA, the CDR3 is TGTGCCATCAGTGAACCGGGACTAGCGGGAGAGACCCAGTACTTC. This sequence encodes CAISEPGLAGETQYF.